This entry features one T cell receptor (beta chain) sequence. What it binds is not known. The CDR3 is 12 amino acids. The germline V gene encodes CDR1 SGHTA and CDR2 FQGNSA. The ends were cut back, 5 bases at V and 7 bases at J, with 11 bases in the middle. The sample comes from a study of cytomegalovirus exposure and HLA in healthy donors. The study, taken as a whole, reports: Segments of the TCR beta V type were, in most cases, productive about 90% or about 30% of the time in an earlier analysis. An analysis was carried out at a later point. It showed that HLA-associated TCR beta chains were more clonally expanded than equally common non-associated chains. Later analysis identified about 17,000 TCR beta sequences associated with HLA alleles, using a false discovery rate threshold of 0.05.

The PCR was carried out with 60 Vbeta primers and 13 Jbeta primers. Sequenced by immunoSEQ multiplex PCR; TCRdb stores in-frame clones only, minus some. The sample records some 160,000 clones, roughly 80% being singletons. V is TRBV7-2 and J is TRBJ1-2, with D hard to call. The sequencing input was PBMCs. The clonotype was recovered from a male donor in good health and CMV-seropositive. In DNA, the CDR3 is TGTGCCAGCAGCCCTATCTGGTCTGGCTACACCTTC. This gives the protein CASSPIWSGYTF.